A single sample gave rise to the 13 T cell receptor beta chains below, sequenced in a study of CD8 T cells in ankylosing spondylitis. Using its own MiXCR run on the 5' RACE reads, TCRdb lists one record per CDR3 protein. Here the sample spans 100,000 to 150,000 distinct CDR3 sequences, approximately 14% being singletons. Source material: blood, either unsorted or a sorted T cell fraction (not recorded which). These receptors came from a female donor with ankylosing spondylitis or in good health (not recorded which).

This clonotype has ten or more counts. This chain links TRBV6-1 with TRBJ1-1; the match to TRBD1 covers 7 bases. Germline CDR1 and CDR2: MNHNS and SASEGT. The CDR3 length is 16 residues. Trimming cost V 6 bases and J 0 bases; bases outside gene matches: 10. The CDR3 spells CASSAGGQLMNTEAFF. The CDR3 DNA reads as TGTGCCAGCAGCGCGGGGGGACAGCTCATGAACACTGAAGCTTTCTTT.

This chain uses TRBV12-3 or TRBV12-4 with TRBJ2-1, with D possibly TRBD1 on 5 matching bases. This CDR3 is built from 17 residues. The ends were cut back, 1 base at V and 5 bases at J, with 18 bases in the middle. CDR3 in amino acids: CASSLGWTYTRNNEQFF. For the CDR3, the DNA is TGTGCCAGCAGTTTAGGTTGGACATACACACGCAACAATGAGCAGTTCTTC.

This clonotype was recorded at least ten times. The gene calls are TRBV7-2 and TRBJ2-3; 7 nucleotides agree with TRBD2. V shed 6 bases, J shed 6 bases, and the junction held 12 bases outside the gene matches. CDR3 length equals 15 residues. The germline gives CDR1 SGHTA, CDR2 FQGNSA. In DNA, the CDR3 is TGTGCCAGCAGAAGGACGGGACTATCTTTTGATACGCAGTATTTT. Encoded protein: CASRRTGLSFDTQYF.

In regard to this clonotype: Compared with germline, one end of the junction differs, possibly owing to a read error. This chain connects TRBV7-7 to TRBJ2-7, with D perhaps TRBD2 (6 bases). Germline assignment: CDR1 SSHAT and CDR2 FNYEAQ (reference sequence). There are 16 residues in the CDR3. This CDR3 is CASSLVMAIARGEQYF. CDR3 DNA sequence: TGTGCTAGCAGCTTAGTTATGGCAATAGCGCGGGGCGAGCAGTACTTC.

This clonotype was picked up a small number of times. This sequence joins TRBV11-2 and TRBJ2-7; D ambiguous. This CDR3 has 15 amino acids. Germline-derived CDR1 and CDR2 are SGHAT and FQNNGV. V dropped 0 bases and J dropped 2 bases, with 11 bases sitting between them. The CDR3 bases are TGTGCCAGCAGCTTAGACCCCACAACTACCTACGAGCAGTACTTC. This gives the protein CASSLDPTTTYEQYF. Supplemented by reference TRBV11-2 and TRBJ2-7, the full variable domain reads EAGVAQSPRYKIIEKRQSVAFWCNPISGHATLYWYQQILGQGPKLLIQFQNNGVVDDSQLPKDRFSAERLKGVDSTLKIQPAKLEDSAVYLCASSLDPTTTYEQYFGPGTRLTVT.

The chain carries TRBV29-1 and TRBJ1-1, with TRBD1 matching 7 bases. The CDR3 spans 15 residues. Germline CDR1 is SQVTM and CDR2 is ANQGSEA. Trimming at V came to 4 bases and at J to 1 base, leaving 9 bases not matched to a gene. The CDR3 nucleotides read TGCAGCGTTGGGGGCCGGGGGACAGAGAACACTGAAGCTTTCTTT. Translated: CSVGGRGTENTEAFF.

The table lists this clonotype with a few counts. The rearrangement uses TRBV5-6 and TRBJ2-7; possibly TRBD1 for D (6 bases). V lost 0 bases and J 3 bases, leaving 16 bases between the germline ends. The CDR3 is made up of 16 amino acids. The germline CDR1 and CDR2 sequences are SGHDT and YYEEEE. The CDR3 spells CASSLVWQGRYYEQYF. The DNA for the CDR3 is TGTGCCAGCAGCTTGGTTTGGCAGGGGCGATACTACGAGCAGTACTTC. Supplemented by reference TRBV5-6 and TRBJ2-7, the full variable domain reads DAGVTQSPTHLIKTRGQQVTLRCSPKSGHDTVSWYQQALGQGPQFIFQYYEEEERQRGNFPDRFSGHQFPNYSSELNVNALLLGDSALYLCASSLVWQGRYYEQYFGPGTRLTVT.

V and J are TRBV28 and TRBJ1-2; 7 nucleotides align to TRBD1. Germline loops: CDR1 MDHEN, CDR2 SYDVKM. V lost 6 bases, J lost 8 bases, and 12 bases stayed unmatched. The CDR3 is 14 amino acids. The DNA for the CDR3 is TGTGCCAGCAGCCCTACGGGACAGCCAGTCGGCTACACCTTC. It is translated as CASSPTGQPVGYTF.

The chain joins TRBV9 to TRBJ2-7; no clear D. From germline, CDR1 is SGDLS and CDR2 YYNGEE. Trimming stripped 2 bases from V and 0 bases from J, with 9 bases between. The CDR3 is 14 residues long. This chain's CDR3 is CASSVGEFSYEQYF. The DNA of the CDR3 is TGTGCCAGCAGCGTTGGCGAATTCTCCTACGAGCAGTACTTC.

About this clonotype: A single base separates this from a much larger clone, so it may be a read error. J is TRBJ1-2 and V is TRBV29-1; D is unresolved. The CDR3 spans 12 residues. Per the germline V gene, CDR1 is SQVTM and CDR2 is ANQGSEA. The CDR3 here is CGVDPGTYGYTF. As DNA, the CDR3 is TGCGGCGTTGACCCAGGTACCTATGGCTACACCTTC.

This clonotype was found once. V usage is TRBV4-2 and J usage is TRBJ2-5, with 12 nucleotides matching TRBD2. The germline V gene encodes CDR1 LGHNA and CDR2 YNFKEQ. The junction had 7 bases not matched to a gene; V was cut back by 0 bases and J by 5 bases. CDR3 length equals 17 residues. The CDR3 DNA reads TGTGCCAGCAGCCAAGATAGTTCTAGCGGGGGGGCGGAGACCCAGTACTTC. Protein product: CASSQDSSSGGAETQYF.

Ten or more counts support this clonotype. The rearrangement uses TRBV7-9 and TRBJ2-2; the D is unclear. Trimming pared 3 bases from V and 4 bases from J, leaving 6 bases between. Germline-derived CDR1 and CDR2 are SEHNR and FQNEAQ (reference sequence). CDR3 length equals 13 residues. The chain's CDR3 is CASSFSTTGELFF. CDR3 coding DNA: TGTGCCAGCAGCTTTAGCACCACCGGGGAGCTGTTTTTT.

This clonotype was counted a few times. The chain couples TRBV20-1 to TRBJ2-1; TRBD2 matches at 7 bases. Germline V gene lookup returns CDR1 DFQATT and CDR2 SNEGSKA (reference sequence). The CDR3 runs to 16 residues. Losses at the gene ends were 7 bases for V and 3 bases for J; bases not matched to a gene: 15. CDR3 protein: CSVPTSTPHNYNEQFF. For the CDR3, the DNA is TGCAGTGTACCGACTAGCACCCCCCACAACTACAATGAGCAGTTCTTC.